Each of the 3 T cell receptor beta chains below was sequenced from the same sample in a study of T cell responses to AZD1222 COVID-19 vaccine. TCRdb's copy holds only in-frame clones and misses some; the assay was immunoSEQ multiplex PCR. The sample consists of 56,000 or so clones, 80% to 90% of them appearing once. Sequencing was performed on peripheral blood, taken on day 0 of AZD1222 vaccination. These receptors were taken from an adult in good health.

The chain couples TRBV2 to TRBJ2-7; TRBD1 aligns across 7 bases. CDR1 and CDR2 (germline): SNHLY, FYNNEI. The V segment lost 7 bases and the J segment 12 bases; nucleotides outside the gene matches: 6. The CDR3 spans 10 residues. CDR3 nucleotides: TGTGCCAGCACTCACGACAGGGTGTACTTC. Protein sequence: CASTHDRVYF.

The CDR3 nucleotides are TGCGCCAGCAGCCAAGCCCTCGGACAGGCGTTCAGCTCCTATAATTCACCCCTCCACTTT. This encodes CASSQALGQAFSSYNSPLHF. The chain joins TRBV4-1 to TRBJ1-6, with 7 bases matching TRBD1. The CDR3 runs 20 residues. Trimming removed 1 base from V and 0 bases from J; junction bases left unmatched: 12. Germline values: CDR1 MGHRA, CDR2 YSYEKL.

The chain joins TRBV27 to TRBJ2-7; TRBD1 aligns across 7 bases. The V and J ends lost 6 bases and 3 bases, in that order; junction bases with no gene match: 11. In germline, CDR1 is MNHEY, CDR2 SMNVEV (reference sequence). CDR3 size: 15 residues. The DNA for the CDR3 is TGTGCCAGCAGCCGAACAGGGGAGAACCTCTACGAGCAGTACTTC. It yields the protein CASSRTGENLYEQYF.